This entry lists 25 T cell receptor beta chains sequenced from one sample in a study of shared clonotypes between healthy human individuals. Generated by immunoSEQ multiplex PCR, the TCRdb table keeps only in-frame clones and is missing some. The table includes more than 1.2 million clones, around 98.5% detected once. Input material: naive CD4+ T cells sorted from blood. Subset denoted: CD45RA+ positively selected. All receptors derive from a man aged 25 to 40 in good health.

The chain links TRBV6-5 to TRBJ2-7, with D perhaps given as TRBD1 or TRBD2 (5 bases each). The CDR3 covers 14 residues. Germline V gene sequence: CDR1 MNHEY, CDR2 SVGAGI. The V end was cut by 7 bases, the J end by 2 bases, with 15 bases between. Written as DNA, the CDR3 is TGTGCCAGCAAGGGGACCCGATGGCCCTACGAGCAGTACTTC. Protein product: CASKGTRWPYEQYF.

The rearrangement uses TRBV7-9 and TRBJ2-2; D gene ambiguous. The CDR3 runs to 13 residues. Trimming took off 4 bases at V and 3 bases at J, with 6 bases between the two ends. The germline gives CDR1 SEHNR, CDR2 FQNEAQ (reference sequence). Here the CDR3 reads CASSWVDTGELFF. CDR3 DNA sequence: TGTGCCAGCAGCTGGGTGGACACCGGGGAGCTGTTTTTT. The full variable domain, in which reference TRBV7-9 and TRBJ2-2 provide the parts outside the CDR3, is DTGVSQNPRHKITKRGQNVTFRCDPISEHNRLYWYRQTLGQGPEFLTYFQNEAQLEKSRLLSDRFSAERPKGSFSTLEIQRTEQGDSAMYLCASSWVDTGELFFGEGSRLTVL.

This clone was seen only once. The V gene is TRBV19, the J gene TRBJ1-4; 7 nucleotides line up with TRBD1. From germline, CDR1 is LNHDA and CDR2 SQIVND (reference sequence). Losses at the gene ends were 8 bases for V and 4 bases for J; bases not matched to a gene: 13. This CDR3 has 16 residues. This chain's CDR3 is CASRRTPGQINEKLFF. CDR3 nucleotides: TGTGCCAGTCGACGAACTCCGGGACAGATTAATGAAAAACTGTTTTTT. The full variable domain, with the rest looked up from reference TRBV19 and TRBJ1-4, is DGGITQSPKYLFRKEGQNVTLSCEQNLNHDAMYWYRQDPGQGLRLIYYSQIVNDFQKGDIAEGYSVSREKKESFPLTVTSAQKNPTAFYLCASRRTPGQINEKLFFGSGTQLSVL.

The chain has TRBV5-5 and TRBJ1-5; 7 bases fit TRBD1. Trimming took 1 base from V and 8 from J; bases not matched to a gene: 15. The CDR3 length is 17 residues. Germline V CDR1 and CDR2: SGHKS, YYEKEE (reference sequence). Here the CDR3 DNA reads TGTGCCAGCAGCTTGACACTCCGGGACAGCGGCGGGAAGCCCCAGCATTTT. It translates to CASSLTLRDSGGKPQHF.

The chain has TRBV11-2 and TRBJ2-7; D ambiguous. The V end was cut by 5 bases, the J end by 3 bases, with 14 bases between. Germline lookup yields CDR1 SGHAT and CDR2 FQNNGV. The CDR3 has 14 amino acids. CDR3 in amino acids: CASSPVQRFYEQYF. The CDR3 DNA follows: TGTGCCAGCAGCCCAGTCCAGCGATTCTACGAGCAGTACTTC. The full variable domain, with the rest looked up from reference TRBV11-2 and TRBJ2-7, is EAGVAQSPRYKIIEKRQSVAFWCNPISGHATLYWYQQILGQGPKLLIQFQNNGVVDDSQLPKDRFSAERLKGVDSTLKIQPAKLEDSAVYLCASSPVQRFYEQYFGPGTRLTVT.

The chain joins TRBV28 to TRBJ2-5; a possible D gene is TRBD1 (6 bases). Germline V CDR1 and CDR2: MDHEN, SYDVKM. This CDR3 is 13 amino acids long. Deletions cut 3 bases from V and 4 bases from J, with 9 bases between. DNA of the CDR3: TGTGCCAGCAGTTTGAGGGGGAGAGAGACCCAGTACTTC. Encoded protein: CASSLRGRETQYF. Based on the CDR3 plus reference TRBV28 and TRBJ2-5, the full variable domain is DVKVTQSSRYLVKRTGEKVFLECVQDMDHENMFWYRQDPGLGLRLIYFSYDVKMKEKGDIPEGYSVSREKKERFSLILESASTNQTSMYLCASSLRGRETQYFGPGTRLLVL.

The CDR3 reads CASSQGVMTDTQYF. The DNA of the CDR3 is TGCGCCAGCAGCCAAGGGGTGATGACAGATACGCAGTATTTT. The rearrangement links TRBV4-1 to TRBJ2-3; no firm D call. CDR3 length: 14 amino acids. CDR1 is MGHRA, CDR2 YSYEKL, per germline. Trimming left V 1 base short and J 3 bases short, with 8 bases between.

The chain employs TRBV30 and TRBJ2-7; perhaps D is TRBD1 or TRBD2 (5 bases each). The germline V and J ends were trimmed by 5 bases and 0 bases, with 8 bases remaining between them. Germline lookup yields CDR1 GTSNPN and CDR2 SVGIG (reference sequence). The CDR3 loop spans 12 amino acids. CDR3 in DNA: TGTGCCTGGGCCGGGGCCTCCTACGAGCAGTACTTC. The encoded protein is CAWAGASYEQYF.

The chain is built from TRBV5-4 and TRBJ2-2; D might be TRBD2 (5 bases). Per the germline V gene, CDR1 is SGHNT and CDR2 is YYREEE (reference sequence). The V gene lost 2 bases and the J gene lost 4 bases, with 12 bases spanning the gap. The CDR3 totals 15 residues. The CDR3 DNA follows: TGTGCCAGCAGCTTAGGTCCGAGCGGCACCGGGGAGCTGTTTTTT. The encoded protein is CASSLGPSGTGELFF.

This chain joins TRBV11-2 and TRBJ1-2; 9 bases align to TRBD1. CDR3 length: 17 residues. The V gene's germline CDR1 is SGHAT and CDR2 FQNNGV. V lost 5 bases and J lost 2; bases outside the gene matches: 12. The CDR3 loop reads CASSTLGTGQGNYGYTF. CDR3 sequence (DNA): TGTGCCAGCAGCACCCTTGGGACAGGACAGGGGAACTATGGCTACACCTTC.

The chain combines TRBV23-1 with TRBJ2-7; D unclear. TRBV23-1 is flagged as an ORF with uncertain function. Trimming pared 0 bases from V and 3 bases from J, leaving 9 bases between. The CDR3 is 14 residues long. As DNA, the CDR3 is TGCGCCAGCAGTCAATCCCCGGGTTTCTACGAGCAGTACTTC. Translated, it gives CASSQSPGFYEQYF.

This clone was found once. The chain combines TRBV19 with TRBJ1-2; D is possibly TRBD1 (6 bases). V was clipped by 7 bases and J by 3 bases, with 15 bases between them. Germline CDR1 is LNHDA and CDR2 is SQIVND (reference sequence). The CDR3 has 14 residues. CDR3 amino acids: CASTPAGADYGYTF. CDR3 in DNA: TGTGCCAGTACCCCGGCAGGGGCTGACTATGGCTACACCTTC.

The chain recombines TRBV9 with TRBJ2-2; 7 bases line up with TRBD2. With V trimmed by 1 base and J by 0 bases, 9 bases remained unmatched. CDR1 is SGDLS, CDR2 YYNGEE, per germline. The CDR3 extends over 18 amino acids. CDR3 region: CASSVFGLAATNTGELFF. DNA of the CDR3: TGTGCCAGCAGCGTATTTGGTCTAGCGGCAACGAACACCGGGGAGCTGTTTTTT.

The V gene is TRBV18, the J gene TRBJ2-5; TRBD2 agrees at 8 bases. The germline CDR1 and CDR2 sequences are KGHSH and LQKENI. The CDR3 is made up of 15 amino acids. Germline trimming cut 3 bases from V and 4 bases from J; bases unmatched to any gene: 7. CDR3 coding DNA: TGTGCCAGCTCACCCCAACTAGCGGTTACAGAGACCCAGTACTTC. This sequence encodes CASSPQLAVTETQYF. The full variable domain, rest sourced from reference TRBV18 and TRBJ2-5, is NAGVMQNPRHLVRRRGQEARLRCSPMKGHSHVYWYRQLPEEGLKFMVYLQKENIIDESGMPKERFSAEFPKEGPSILRIQQVVRGDSAAYFCASSPQLAVTETQYFGPGTRLLVL.

The chain joins TRBV27 to TRBJ1-4; the D is unclear. V was clipped by 6 bases and J by 5 bases, with 10 bases between them. Germline loops: CDR1 MNHEY, CDR2 SMNVEV (reference sequence). This CDR3 region has 13 residues. The CDR3 coding sequence is TGTGCCAGCAGCAAGGGCAGGAATGAAAAACTGTTTTTT. Translating it yields CASSKGRNEKLFF.

The table lists this clone with a count of one. CDR3 protein: CASSLRLAGVLNEQFF. The CDR3 nucleotides read TGTGCCAGCAGCTTACGACTAGCGGGAGTTCTGAATGAGCAGTTCTTC. J is TRBJ2-1 and V is TRBV5-4, with 12 bases lining up with TRBD2. Germline assignment: CDR1 SGHNT and CDR2 YYREEE (reference sequence). The CDR3 spans 16 residues. V was pared by 2 bases and J by 7 bases, with 7 bases of the junction left unmatched.

The chain links TRBV9 to TRBJ2-1; possibly TRBD1 for D (7 bases). Trimming pared 0 bases from V and 6 bases from J, leaving 22 bases between. Germline-derived CDR1 and CDR2 are SGDLS and YYNGEE. The CDR3 has 18 amino acids. The CDR3 spells CASSVASVAGGLGNEQFF. DNA of the CDR3: TGTGCCAGCAGCGTAGCCTCAGTAGCAGGGGGGCTAGGCAATGAGCAGTTCTTC.

This clone was counted a single time. The chain uses TRBV18 and TRBJ2-1; no reliable D call. Germline loops: CDR1 KGHSH, CDR2 LQKENI. The CDR3 is 15 residues long. Trimming removed 4 bases from V and 5 bases from J, with 15 bases in between. Written as DNA, the CDR3 is TGTGCCAGCTCACTCTCGAACTTCCAAGACAATGAGCAGTTCTTC. Its protein is CASSLSNFQDNEQFF. Using reference TRBV18 and TRBJ2-1 for the parts outside the CDR3, the full variable domain is NAGVMQNPRHLVRRRGQEARLRCSPMKGHSHVYWYRQLPEEGLKFMVYLQKENIIDESGMPKERFSAEFPKEGPSILRIQQVVRGDSAAYFCASSLSNFQDNEQFFGPGTRLTVL.

This chain connects TRBV9 to TRBJ2-6; D gene uncertain. Germline V CDR1 and CDR2: SGDLS, YYNGEE. V was cut by 3 bases and J by 1 base, with 20 bases left in between. The CDR3 consists of 19 residues. CDR3 amino acids: CASSAPKNVRFSGANVLTF. For the CDR3, the DNA is TGTGCCAGCAGCGCACCAAAGAACGTACGTTTTTCTGGGGCCAACGTCCTGACTTTC.

The chain combines TRBV5-1 with TRBJ2-1; D not resolved. V lost 3 bases to trimming and J lost 1 base, with 14 bases between them. The CDR3 covers 16 residues. Per the germline V gene, CDR1 is SGHRS and CDR2 is YFSETQ. This chain's CDR3 is CASSWGSVNSYNEQFF. DNA for the CDR3: TGCGCCAGCAGCTGGGGAAGCGTGAATTCCTACAATGAGCAGTTCTTC.

The gene calls are TRBV7-2 and TRBJ2-2, with a possible D match to TRBD1 (6 bases). The CDR3 runs 16 residues. With 4 bases removed from V and 5 bases from J, the gap between germline ends came to 17 bases. Germline CDR1 SGHTA, CDR2 FQGNSA. CDR3 coding DNA: TGTGCCAGCAGCTCCCAGGGGATGGGGTTGACCGGGGAGCTGTTTTTT. As protein: CASSSQGMGLTGELFF.

CDR3 in amino acids: CASSEGQGAYEQYF. The CDR3 DNA follows: TGTGCCAGCAGTGAGGGACAGGGGGCCTACGAGCAGTACTTC. The rearrangement joins TRBV25-1 to TRBJ2-7; 11 nucleotides align to TRBD1. Germline CDR1 reads MGHDK; CDR2 reads SYGVNS. This CDR3 spans 14 amino acids. J gave up 2 bases and V 3 bases, and 0 bases lay outside the gene matches.

The V and J genes are TRBV6-1 and TRBJ2-5; 10 bases align to TRBD1. Trimming cost V 8 bases and J 5 bases; bases outside gene matches: 8. This CDR3 has 14 amino acids. CDR1 and CDR2 (germline): MNHNS, SASEGT. This CDR3 reads CASRLGQGTETQYF. DNA for the CDR3: TGTGCCAGCCGATTGGGACAGGGGACGGAGACCCAGTACTTC.

The sample holds one count of this clone. The chain couples TRBV7-2 to TRBJ2-1; 12 bases are shared with TRBD2. Germline assignment: CDR1 SGHTA and CDR2 FQGNSA. J lost 0 bases, V lost 0 bases, and 0 bases had no gene match. The CDR3 extends over 17 amino acids. The CDR3 protein is CASSLAGLAGSYNEQFF. Written as DNA, the CDR3 is TGTGCCAGCAGCTTAGCGGGACTAGCGGGCTCCTACAATGAGCAGTTCTTC.

The rearrangement joins TRBV5-1 to TRBJ2-7, with no clear D. V was pared by 4 bases and J by 3 bases, with 11 bases between. CDR1 and CDR2 (germline): SGHRS, YFSETQ. The CDR3 has 13 residues. In DNA form, the CDR3 reads TGCGCCAGCAGCCGTGGAATATACTACGAGCAGTACTTC. It codes for CASSRGIYYEQYF.